This T cell receptor beta chain is from a study of early T cells in non-severe SARS-CoV-2 infection. This CDR3 contains 14 residues. The V gene's germline CDR1 is KGHSH and CDR2 LQKENI. On this clonotype itself: An end of the junction differs from the germline gene, which may be a read error.

MiXCR, applied by TCRdb to the 5' RACE reads, yields one record per CDR3 protein. The table lists around 58,000 distinct CDR3 sequences, about 7.7% of them singletons. The source material was whole blood, sampled at baseline. The receptor comes from an adult who was a healthcare worker with PCR-confirmed SARS-CoV-2 infection or an uninfected control (not recorded which). V gene TRBV18 combines with J gene TRBJ2-2; D is perhaps TRBD2 (6 bases). The CDR3 sequence is CASSSGLNTGELFF. CDR3 DNA: TGTGCCAGCTCATCGGGACTCAACACCGGGGAGCTTTTTTTT. Full variable domain (missing parts from reference TRBV18 and TRBJ2-2): NAGVMQNPRHLVRRRGQEARLRCSPMKGHSHVYWYRQLPEEGLKFMVYLQKENIIDESGMPKERFSAEFPKEGPSILRIQQVVRGDSAAYFCASSSGLNTGELFFGEGSRLTVL.